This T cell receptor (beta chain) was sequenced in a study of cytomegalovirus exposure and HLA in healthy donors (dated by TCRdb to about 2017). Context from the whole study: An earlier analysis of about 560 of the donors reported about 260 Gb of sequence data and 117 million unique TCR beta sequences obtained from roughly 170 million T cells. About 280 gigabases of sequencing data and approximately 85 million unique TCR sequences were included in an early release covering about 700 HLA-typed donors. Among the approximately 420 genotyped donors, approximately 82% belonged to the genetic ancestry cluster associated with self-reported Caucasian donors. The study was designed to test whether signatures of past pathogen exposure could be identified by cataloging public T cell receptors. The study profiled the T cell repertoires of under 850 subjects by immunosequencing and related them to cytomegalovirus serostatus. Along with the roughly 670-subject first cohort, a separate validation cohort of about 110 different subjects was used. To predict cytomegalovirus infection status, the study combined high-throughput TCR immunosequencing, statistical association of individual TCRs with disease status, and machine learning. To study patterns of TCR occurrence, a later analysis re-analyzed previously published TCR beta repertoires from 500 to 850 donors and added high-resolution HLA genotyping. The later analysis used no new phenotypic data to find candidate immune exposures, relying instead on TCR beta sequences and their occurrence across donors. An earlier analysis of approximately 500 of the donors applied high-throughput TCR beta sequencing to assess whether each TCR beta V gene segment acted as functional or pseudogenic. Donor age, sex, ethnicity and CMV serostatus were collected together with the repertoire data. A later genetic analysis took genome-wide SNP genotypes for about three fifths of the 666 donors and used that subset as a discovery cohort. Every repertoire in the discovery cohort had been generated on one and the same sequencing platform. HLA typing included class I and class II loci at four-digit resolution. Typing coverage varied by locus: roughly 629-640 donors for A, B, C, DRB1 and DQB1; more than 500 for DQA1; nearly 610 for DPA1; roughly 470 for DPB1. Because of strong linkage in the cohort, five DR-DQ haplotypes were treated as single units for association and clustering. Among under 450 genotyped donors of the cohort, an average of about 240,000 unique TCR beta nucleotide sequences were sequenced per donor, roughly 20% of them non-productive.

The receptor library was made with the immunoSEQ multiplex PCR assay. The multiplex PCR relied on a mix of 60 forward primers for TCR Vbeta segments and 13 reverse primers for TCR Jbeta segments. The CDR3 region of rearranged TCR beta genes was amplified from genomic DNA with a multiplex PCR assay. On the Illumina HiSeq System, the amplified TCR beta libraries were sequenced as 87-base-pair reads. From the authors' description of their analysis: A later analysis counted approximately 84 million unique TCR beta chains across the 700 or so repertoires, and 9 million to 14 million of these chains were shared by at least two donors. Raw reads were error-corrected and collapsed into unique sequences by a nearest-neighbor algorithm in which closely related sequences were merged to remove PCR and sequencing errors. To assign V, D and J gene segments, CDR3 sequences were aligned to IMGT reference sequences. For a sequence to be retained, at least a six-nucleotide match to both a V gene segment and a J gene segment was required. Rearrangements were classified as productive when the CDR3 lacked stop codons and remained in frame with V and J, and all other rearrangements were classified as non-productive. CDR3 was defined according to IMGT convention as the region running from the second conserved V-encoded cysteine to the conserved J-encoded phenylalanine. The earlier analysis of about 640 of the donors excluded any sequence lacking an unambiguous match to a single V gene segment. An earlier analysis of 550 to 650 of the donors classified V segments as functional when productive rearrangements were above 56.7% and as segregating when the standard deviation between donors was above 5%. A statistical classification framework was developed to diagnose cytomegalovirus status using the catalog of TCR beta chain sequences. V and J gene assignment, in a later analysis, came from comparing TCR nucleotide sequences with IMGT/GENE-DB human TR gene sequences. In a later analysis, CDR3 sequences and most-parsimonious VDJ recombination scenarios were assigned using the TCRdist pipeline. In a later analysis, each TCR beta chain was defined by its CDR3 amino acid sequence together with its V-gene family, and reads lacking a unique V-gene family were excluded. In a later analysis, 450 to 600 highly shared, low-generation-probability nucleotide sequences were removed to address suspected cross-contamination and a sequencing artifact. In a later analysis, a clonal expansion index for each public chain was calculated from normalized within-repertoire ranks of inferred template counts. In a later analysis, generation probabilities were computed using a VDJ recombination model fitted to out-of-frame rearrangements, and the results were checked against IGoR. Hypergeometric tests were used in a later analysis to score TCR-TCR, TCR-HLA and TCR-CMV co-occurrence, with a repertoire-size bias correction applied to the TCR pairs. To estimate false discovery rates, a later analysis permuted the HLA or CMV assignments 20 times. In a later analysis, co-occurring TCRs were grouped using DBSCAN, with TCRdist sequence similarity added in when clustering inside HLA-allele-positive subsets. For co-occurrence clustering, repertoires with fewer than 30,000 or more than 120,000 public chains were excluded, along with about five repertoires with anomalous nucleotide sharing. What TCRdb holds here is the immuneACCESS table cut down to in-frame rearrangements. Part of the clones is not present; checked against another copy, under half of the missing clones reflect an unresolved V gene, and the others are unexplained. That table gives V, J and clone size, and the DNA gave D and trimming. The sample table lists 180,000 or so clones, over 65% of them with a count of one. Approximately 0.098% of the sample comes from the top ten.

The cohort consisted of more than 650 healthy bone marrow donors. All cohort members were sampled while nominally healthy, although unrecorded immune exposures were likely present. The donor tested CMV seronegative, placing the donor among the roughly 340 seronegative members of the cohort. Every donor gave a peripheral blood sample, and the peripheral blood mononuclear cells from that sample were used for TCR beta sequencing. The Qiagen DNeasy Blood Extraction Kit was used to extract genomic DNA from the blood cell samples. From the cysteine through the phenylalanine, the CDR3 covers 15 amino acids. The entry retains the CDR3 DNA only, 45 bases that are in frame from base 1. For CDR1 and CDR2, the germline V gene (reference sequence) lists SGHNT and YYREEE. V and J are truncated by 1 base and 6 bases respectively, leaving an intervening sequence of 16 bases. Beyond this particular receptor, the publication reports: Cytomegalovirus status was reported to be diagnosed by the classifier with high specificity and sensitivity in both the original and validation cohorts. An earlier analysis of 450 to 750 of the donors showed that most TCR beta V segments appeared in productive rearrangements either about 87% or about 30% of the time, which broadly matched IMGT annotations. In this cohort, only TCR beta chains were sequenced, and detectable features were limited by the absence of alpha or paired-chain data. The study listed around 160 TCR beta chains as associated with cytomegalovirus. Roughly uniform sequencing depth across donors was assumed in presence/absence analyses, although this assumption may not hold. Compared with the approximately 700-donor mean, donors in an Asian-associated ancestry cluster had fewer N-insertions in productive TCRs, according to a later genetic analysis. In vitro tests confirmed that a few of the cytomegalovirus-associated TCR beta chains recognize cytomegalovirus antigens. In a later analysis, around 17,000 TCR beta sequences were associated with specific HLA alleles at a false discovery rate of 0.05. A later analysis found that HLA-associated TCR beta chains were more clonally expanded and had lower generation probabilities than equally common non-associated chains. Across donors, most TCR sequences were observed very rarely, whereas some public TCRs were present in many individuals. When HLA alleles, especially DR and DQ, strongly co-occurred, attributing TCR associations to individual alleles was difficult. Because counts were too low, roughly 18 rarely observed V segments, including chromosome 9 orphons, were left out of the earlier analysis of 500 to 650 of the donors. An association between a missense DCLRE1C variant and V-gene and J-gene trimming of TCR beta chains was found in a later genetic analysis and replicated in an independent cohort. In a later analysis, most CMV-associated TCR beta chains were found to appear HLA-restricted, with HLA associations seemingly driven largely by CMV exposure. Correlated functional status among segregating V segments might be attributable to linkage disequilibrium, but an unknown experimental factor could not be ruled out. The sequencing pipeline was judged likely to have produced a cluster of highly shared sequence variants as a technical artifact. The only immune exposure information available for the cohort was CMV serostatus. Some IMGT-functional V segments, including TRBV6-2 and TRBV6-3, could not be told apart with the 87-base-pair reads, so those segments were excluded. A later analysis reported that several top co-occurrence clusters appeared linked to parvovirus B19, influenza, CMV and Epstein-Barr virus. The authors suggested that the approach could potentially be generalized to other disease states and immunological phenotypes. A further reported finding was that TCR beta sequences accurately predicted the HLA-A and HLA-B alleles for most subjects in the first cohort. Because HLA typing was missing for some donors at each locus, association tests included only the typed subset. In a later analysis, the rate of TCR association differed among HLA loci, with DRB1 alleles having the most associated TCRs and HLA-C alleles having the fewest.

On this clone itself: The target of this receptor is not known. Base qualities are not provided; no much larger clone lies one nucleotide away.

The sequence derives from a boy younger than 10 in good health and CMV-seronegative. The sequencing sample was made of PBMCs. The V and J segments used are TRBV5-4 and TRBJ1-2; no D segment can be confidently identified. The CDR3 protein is CASSLPGRSLDGYTF. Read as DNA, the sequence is TGTGCCAGCAGCTTGCCCGGCAGGTCTTTAGATGGCTACACCTTC.